The present T cell receptor (beta chain) was sequenced within a study of blood T cell repertoires in COVID-19. Germline V gene sequence: CDR1 SGHRS, CDR2 YFSETQ. Trimming cost V 0 bases and J 6 bases, with 9 bases left between them. The CDR3 runs to 14 residues. Authors' data handling: Scientists estimated how many nucleated cells there were by amplifying reference gene primers. The protocol was immunoSEQ multiplex PCR, while the TCRdb copy is restricted to in-frame clones and leaves out a portion. V and J calls plus clone size are reproduced from that table; the DNA served to infer D and trimming. The repertoire has about 220,000 clones, 82% of them found once; the top ten carry 3% to 4%.

The sequence was obtained from an older woman who had recovered from COVID-19. This chain connects TRBV5-1 to TRBJ2-2; D is unresolved. The source material was PBMCs or T cells enriched from blood (not recorded which). The DNA of the CDR3 is TGCGCCAGCAGCTTGGCCTTTTCGGCCGGGGAGCTGTTTTTT. Residues: CASSLAFSAGELFF.